This record covers a single T cell receptor beta chain. This CDR3 spans 13 amino acids. V lost 6 bases to trimming and J lost 4 bases, with 7 bases between them. CDR1 MDHEN and CDR2 SYDVKM come from the germline V gene. The data stem from a study of radiotherapy plus CTLA-4 blockade in lung cancer. Overall study: Objective response rate was 18%; disease control rate, 31%.

Treatment of patients with chemo-refractory metastatic non-small-cell lung cancer consisted of focal radiation plus CTLA-4 blockade with ipilimumab. Assay used: immunoSEQ multiplex PCR; TCRdb lists only in-frame clones, some missing. The profile shows over 95,000 clones, about four fifths of them singletons. The receptor was derived from a human donor with non-small cell lung cancer who had a partial response to radiotherapy plus ipilimumab. Some clones in this sample may be carry-over from other donors' samples. Source: peripheral blood, taken from a patient treated with radiotherapy plus ipilimumab. The chain carries TRBV28 and TRBJ1-6, with D unresolved. The CDR3 DNA reads TGTGCCAGCAGGTGGCAGTATAATTCACCCCTCCACTTT. Its protein product is CASRWQYNSPLHF.